This TCR beta chain was captured in a study of blood T cell repertoires in COVID-19. Overall study: The United States, Italy and Spain were the sources of the acute and convalescent COVID-19 samples.

The CDR3 has 12 amino acids. V lost 0 bases and J 7 bases, leaving 7 bases between the germline ends. The germline gives CDR1 LNHDA, CDR2 SQIVND (reference sequence). As handled by the study authors: By means of reference gene primer amplification, nucleated cell counts were estimated. Sequenced by immunoSEQ multiplex PCR; TCRdb stores in-frame clones only, minus some. V and J calls and clone size are those listed in that table; D and trimming were worked out from the DNA. Of some 160,000 clones in the sample, approximately 90% are singletons; the top ten hold approximately 2.2%. V is TRBV19 and J is TRBJ2-7; D possibly corresponds to TRBD2 (5 bases). This sequence was found in a man younger than 30 with acute or convalescent COVID-19. The sample taken for sequencing was peripheral blood. CDR3 loop: CASSIEREEQYF. CDR3 DNA sequence: TGTGCCAGTAGTATAGAACGGGAAGAGCAGTACTTC.